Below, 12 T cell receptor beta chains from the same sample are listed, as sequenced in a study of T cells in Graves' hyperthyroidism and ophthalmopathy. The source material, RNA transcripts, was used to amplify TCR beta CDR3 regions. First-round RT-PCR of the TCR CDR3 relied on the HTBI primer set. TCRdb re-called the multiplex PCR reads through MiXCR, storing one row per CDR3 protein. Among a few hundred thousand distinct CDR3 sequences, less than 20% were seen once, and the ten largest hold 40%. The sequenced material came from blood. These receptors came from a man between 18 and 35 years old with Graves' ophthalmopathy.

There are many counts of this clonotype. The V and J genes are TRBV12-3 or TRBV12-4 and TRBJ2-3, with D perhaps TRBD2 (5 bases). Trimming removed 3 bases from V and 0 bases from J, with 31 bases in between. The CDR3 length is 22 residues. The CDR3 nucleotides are TGTGCCAGCAGTTTCATGGTTTCGGACTTCTCCTCTATCGCGGTTAGCACAGATACGCAGTATTTT. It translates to CASSFMVSDFSSIAVSTDTQYF.

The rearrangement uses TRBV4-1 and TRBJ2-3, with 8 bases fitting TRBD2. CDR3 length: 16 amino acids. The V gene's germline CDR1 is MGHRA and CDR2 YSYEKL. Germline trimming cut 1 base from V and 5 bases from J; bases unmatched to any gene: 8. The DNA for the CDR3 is TGCGCCAGCAGCCAAGTAGGCGGGGGGAGGGAAGATACGCAGTATTTT. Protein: CASSQVGGGREDTQYF.

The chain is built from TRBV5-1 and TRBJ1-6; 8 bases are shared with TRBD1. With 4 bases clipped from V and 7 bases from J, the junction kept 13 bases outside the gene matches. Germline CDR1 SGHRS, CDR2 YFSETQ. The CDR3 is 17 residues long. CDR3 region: CASSRTGPTGANSPLHF. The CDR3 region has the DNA TGCGCCAGCAGCCGCACTGGTCCGACAGGGGCCAATTCACCCCTCCACTTT.

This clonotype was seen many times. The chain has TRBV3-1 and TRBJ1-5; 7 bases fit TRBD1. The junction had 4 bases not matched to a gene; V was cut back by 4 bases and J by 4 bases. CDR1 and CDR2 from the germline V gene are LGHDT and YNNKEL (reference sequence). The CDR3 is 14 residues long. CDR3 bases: TGTGCCAGCAGCCCACAGGGGATTAATCAGCCCCAGCATTTT. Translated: CASSPQGINQPQHF.

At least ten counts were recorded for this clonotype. The CDR3 spells CASSMPPGVGSSYEQYF. The CDR3 nucleotides are TGTGCCAGCAGTATGCCCCCGGGGGTGGGTAGCTCCTACGAGCAGTACTTC. This rearrangement joins TRBV6-1 to TRBJ2-7; possible D gene TRBD2, 6 bases. Germline-derived CDR1 and CDR2 are MNHNS and SASEGT. V gave up 5 bases and J gave up 0 bases, with 20 bases separating them. The CDR3 covers 17 residues.

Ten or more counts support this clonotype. The CDR3: CASSLAGTGTSEQFF. CDR3 coding DNA: TGTGCCAGCAGCTTGGCCGGGACAGGGACAAGTGAGCAGTTCTTC. The chain uses TRBV11-3 and TRBJ2-1; 9 bases map to TRBD1. Germline CDR1 reads SGHNT; CDR2 reads YENEEA. The trim removed 3 bases at V and 9 bases at J, leaving 9 bases unmatched. CDR3 length equals 15 residues.

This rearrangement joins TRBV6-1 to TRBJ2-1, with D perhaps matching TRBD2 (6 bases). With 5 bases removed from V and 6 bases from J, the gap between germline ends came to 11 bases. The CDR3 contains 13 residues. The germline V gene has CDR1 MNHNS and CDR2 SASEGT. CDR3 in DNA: TGTGCCAGCAGTCCCAGCGGGCGCAATGAGCAGTTCTTC. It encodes CASSPSGRNEQFF.

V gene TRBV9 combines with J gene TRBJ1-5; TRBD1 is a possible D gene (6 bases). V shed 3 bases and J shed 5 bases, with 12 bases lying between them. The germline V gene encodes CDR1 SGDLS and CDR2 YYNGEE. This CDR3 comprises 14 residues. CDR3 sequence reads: CASSAGAPDQPQHF. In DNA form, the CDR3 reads TGTGCCAGCAGCGCGGGGGCACCAGATCAGCCCCAGCATTTT.

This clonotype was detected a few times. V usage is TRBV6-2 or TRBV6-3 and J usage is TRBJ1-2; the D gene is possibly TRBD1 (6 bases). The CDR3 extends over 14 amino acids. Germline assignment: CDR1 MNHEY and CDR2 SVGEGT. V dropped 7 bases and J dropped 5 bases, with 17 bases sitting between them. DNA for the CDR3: TGTGCCAGCACGCCTGAGGGGGGCCCTTATGGCTACACCTTC. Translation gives CASTPEGGPYGYTF.

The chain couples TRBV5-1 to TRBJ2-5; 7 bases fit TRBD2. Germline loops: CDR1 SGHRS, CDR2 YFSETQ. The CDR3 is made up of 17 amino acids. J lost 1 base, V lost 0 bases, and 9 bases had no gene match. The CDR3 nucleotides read TGCGCCAGCAGCTTGGCCTGGGCTAGCGGTATCCAAGAGACCCAGTACTTC. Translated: CASSLAWASGIQETQYF. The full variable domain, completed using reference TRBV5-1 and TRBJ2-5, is KAGVTQTPRYLIKTRGQQVTLSCSPISGHRSVSWYQQTPGQGLQFLFEYFSETQRNKGNFPGRFSGRQFSNSRSEMNVSTLELGDSALYLCASSLAWASGIQETQYFGPGTRLLVL.

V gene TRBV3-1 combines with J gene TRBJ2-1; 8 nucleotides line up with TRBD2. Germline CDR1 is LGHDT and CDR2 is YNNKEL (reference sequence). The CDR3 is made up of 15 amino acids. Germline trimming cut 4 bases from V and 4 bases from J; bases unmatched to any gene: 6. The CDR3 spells CASSLRLAMYNEQFF. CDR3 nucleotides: TGTGCCAGCAGCCTACGACTAGCGATGTACAATGAGCAGTTCTTC.

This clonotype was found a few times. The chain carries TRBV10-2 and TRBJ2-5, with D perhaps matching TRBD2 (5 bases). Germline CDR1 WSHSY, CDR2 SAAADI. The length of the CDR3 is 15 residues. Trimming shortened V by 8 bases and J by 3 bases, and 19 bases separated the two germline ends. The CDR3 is CASLPRGPREETQYF. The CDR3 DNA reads TGCGCCAGCCTACCCCGGGGTCCTAGAGAAGAGACCCAGTACTTC.